Listed here are 17 T cell receptor beta chains from one sample, sequenced in a study of a mutant IDH1 vaccine in newly diagnosed glioma. Regarding time point: week 47, end of study. Vaccination comprised doses that each held 300 ug of mutant IDH1 20-mer peptide, plus topical imiquimod. No antigen is known for these receptors. Profiled with immunoSEQ multiplex PCR; TCRdb holds only in-frame clones, not every one. In the table there are roughly 86,000 clones, roughly 86% of which are singletons. Source: PBMCs, taken from a glioma patient whose treatment included an IDH1 peptide vaccine. The receptor source for this set is a woman between 45 and 60 years old with glioma.

This clone was recorded only once. This chain connects TRBV19 to TRBJ2-1; TRBD1 or TRBD2 may be the D gene (5 bases each). V was pared by 10 bases and J by 1 base, with 14 bases between. The CDR3 is made up of 14 amino acids. Germline assignment: CDR1 LNHDA and CDR2 SQIVND (reference sequence). CDR3 loop: CATRLEGSYNEQFF. The CDR3 DNA is TGTGCCACGAGGTTAGAGGGGTCCTACAATGAGCAGTTCTTC. Filled out from reference TRBV19 and TRBJ2-1, the complete variable domain reads DGGITQSPKYLFRKEGQNVTLSCEQNLNHDAMYWYRQDPGQGLRLIYYSQIVNDFQKGDIAEGYSVSREKKESFPLTVTSAQKNPTAFYLCATRLEGSYNEQFFGPGTRLTVL.

The chain uses TRBV5-1 and TRBJ2-2; TRBD1 agrees at 10 bases. The CDR3 is 18 residues long. Losses at the gene ends were 4 bases for V and 3 bases for J; bases not matched to a gene: 12. Germline CDR1 SGHRS, CDR2 YFSETQ. The CDR3 nucleotides read TGCGCCAGCAGCCCGGTGGGACAGGGGCCTCGTGACACCGGGGAGCTGTTTTTT. It specifies CASSPVGQGPRDTGELFF.

The chain links TRBV7-2 to TRBJ1-1; D call uncertain. CDR3 length: 17 residues. Between the trimmed V and J ends, which lost 5 bases and 1 base, there was a span of 20 bases. Germline-derived CDR1 and CDR2 are SGHTA and FQGNSA. Here the CDR3 DNA reads TGTGCCAGCAGCAAAGCGGTCAGCTTTCCTCGGAACACTGAAGCTTTCTTT. Translation: CASSKAVSFPRNTEAFF.

This clone was seen once. As DNA, the CDR3 is TGTGCCAGCAAGACTGCCAACTCTGGAAACACCATATATTTT. Amino acids: CASKTANSGNTIYF. This chain joins TRBV2 and TRBJ1-3; D unresolved. The germline gives CDR1 SNHLY, CDR2 FYNNEI. V dropped 7 bases and J dropped 0 bases, with 10 bases sitting between them. The CDR3 sequence is 14 residues long. Full variable domain (missing parts from reference TRBV2 and TRBJ1-3): EPEVTQTPSHQVTQMGQEVILRCVPISNHLYFYWYRQILGQKVEFLVSFYNNEISEKSEIFDDQFSVERPDGSNFTLKIRSTKLEDSAMYFCASKTANSGNTIYFGEGSWLTVV.

This clone was seen a single time. The chain has TRBV5-6 and TRBJ2-3, with D tentatively TRBD1 or TRBD2 (5 bases each). V was cut by 6 bases and J by 5 bases, with 19 bases left in between. Germline V CDR1 and CDR2: SGHDT, YYEEEE. This CDR3 has 15 residues. The CDR3 region has the DNA TGTGCCAGCACCCTAAGGGACGGTGCGGTAGATACGCAGTATTTT. Its protein is CASTLRDGAVDTQYF.

This clone has only one observation. V and J are TRBV11-2 and TRBJ2-7; 7 nucleotides agree with TRBD2. In germline, CDR1 is SGHAT, CDR2 FQNNGV. V lost 6 bases to trimming and J lost 2 bases; unmatched junction nucleotides: 4. The CDR3 is 13 residues long. CDR3 in amino acids: CASRTREAYEQYF. Here the CDR3 DNA reads TGTGCCAGCAGGACCCGGGAGGCCTACGAGCAGTACTTC.

This chain uses TRBV7-2 with TRBJ2-1; 8 bases are a match to TRBD2. Per germline, CDR1 SGHTA and CDR2 FQGNSA. The ends lost 5 bases at V and 7 bases at J; junction bases unmatched: 7. The CDR3 is made up of 14 amino acids. CDR3 in DNA: TGTGCCAGCAGCGTGGGACTAGGGCTGAATGAGCAGTTCTTC. Translation: CASSVGLGLNEQFF.

This rearrangement joins TRBV5-1 to TRBJ2-7, with D unclear. Germline assignment: CDR1 SGHRS and CDR2 YFSETQ. Trimming shortened V by 6 bases and J by 5 bases, and 9 bases separated the two germline ends. The CDR3 runs to 11 residues. The CDR3, as DNA: TGCGCCAGCAAGAATGGCGACGAGCAGTACTTC. The encoded protein is CASKNGDEQYF.

The chain has TRBV29-1 and TRBJ2-7; TRBD2 might be the D (6 bases). This CDR3 is built from 12 residues. Deletions cut 3 bases from V and 0 bases from J, with 6 bases between. CDR1 is SQVTM, CDR2 ANQGSEA, per germline. This CDR3 reads CSVETSSYEQYF. Written as DNA, the CDR3 is TGCAGCGTTGAGACTAGCTCCTACGAGCAGTACTTC.

The genes are TRBV12-5 and TRBJ1-5, with a weak D call TRBD1 (6 bases). The CDR3 length is 13 residues. Trimming removed 6 bases from V and 5 bases from J, with 11 bases in between. From germline, CDR1 is LGHNT and CDR2 FRNRAP. Here the CDR3 DNA reads TGTGCTAGTGGCAGGACAGCCGATCAGCCCCAGCATTTT. Its translation is CASGRTADQPQHF.

V gene TRBV28 combines with J gene TRBJ1-3; TRBD1 is a possible D gene (5 bases). Germline V gives CDR1 MDHEN, CDR2 SYDVKM. V lost 2 bases to trimming and J lost 1 base, with 6 bases between them. The CDR3 is 14 amino acids. CDR3 nucleotide sequence: TGTGCCAGCAGTTTAGACAGTTCTGGAAACACCATATATTTT. It specifies CASSLDSSGNTIYF.

V and J are TRBV18 and TRBJ1-1, with D unclear. This CDR3 has 14 residues. Deletions cut 2 bases from V and 3 bases from J, with 10 bases between. CDR1 and CDR2 (germline): KGHSH, LQKENI. CDR3 in DNA: TGTGCCAGCTCACCAGGGCAGGCGCACACTGAAGCTTTCTTT. This sequence encodes CASSPGQAHTEAFF.

This chain joins TRBV14 and TRBJ1-2; D is uncertain. Trimming cost V 3 bases and J 4 bases, with 12 bases left between them. The CDR3 is made up of 14 amino acids. CDR1 and CDR2 (germline): SGHDN, FVKESK. The CDR3 protein is CASSHPPASYGYTF. DNA for the CDR3: TGTGCCAGCAGCCACCCCCCAGCCTCCTATGGCTACACCTTC.

This sequence joins TRBV7-9 and TRBJ2-1; the match to TRBD1 covers 10 bases. V shed 4 bases, J shed 2 bases, and the junction held 11 bases outside the gene matches. This CDR3 has 18 residues. Germline CDR1 reads SEHNR; CDR2 reads FQNEAQ (reference sequence). The DNA of the CDR3 is TGTGCCAGCAGCTCCCGAGGCAAAGGGACAGGGGCCTACAATGAGCAGTTCTTC. Its translation: CASSSRGKGTGAYNEQFF.

The chain couples TRBV30 to TRBJ2-5; D gene unclear. Trimming shortened V by 4 bases and J by 3 bases, and 9 bases separated the two germline ends. The V gene's germline CDR1 is GTSNPN and CDR2 SVGIG (reference sequence). The CDR3 runs 12 residues. The CDR3 sequence is CAWIGLEETQYF. The CDR3 nucleotides read TGTGCCTGGATCGGTCTAGAAGAGACCCAGTACTTC.

The chain couples TRBV4-2 to TRBJ1-4; no reliable D call. Trimming took off 2 bases at V and 0 bases at J, with 7 bases between the two ends. The germline gives CDR1 LGHNA, CDR2 YNFKEQ. CDR3 length: 15 amino acids. The CDR3 DNA is TGTGCCAGCAGCCAACGAGGAGCAACTAATGAAAAACTGTTTTTT. The encoded protein is CASSQRGATNEKLFF.

The V gene is TRBV9, the J gene TRBJ2-4, with TRBD1 as a possible D gene (6 bases). Germline V gives CDR1 SGDLS, CDR2 YYNGEE. Between the trimmed V and J ends, which lost 3 bases and 0 bases, there was a span of 7 bases. This CDR3 is built from 14 residues. CDR3 bases: TGTGCCAGCAGCGCACAGGGAGCCAAAAACATTCAGTACTTC. It specifies CASSAQGAKNIQYF.